These T cell receptor beta chains were read from a single sample in a study of shared clonotypes between healthy human individuals. TCRdb keeps only in-frame clones here, not all; method: immunoSEQ multiplex PCR. The repertoire has about 520,000 clones, about 85% of them found once; the top ten carry more than 9.5%. The sequenced sample consisted of PBMCs. The source of these receptors is a woman aged 35 to 49 in good health. Some clones in this sample may be carry-over from other donors' samples. The CDR3 runs from the conserved cysteine through the conserved F or W. D genes are given only for firm matches. The size entry is marked missing in some rows and otherwise reads once, few, many or a size class.

size: NA; V: TRBV5-1; J: TRBJ2-2; D: TRBD2; DNA: TGCGCCAGCAGCTTGGGTCTAGCGGGATCCGGGGAGCTGTTTTTT; CDR3: CASSLGLAGSGELFF
size: once; V: TRBV7-2; J: TRBJ2-2; D: TRBD1; DNA: TGTGCCAGCAGCTTAGCCGGGACAGGGATCACCGGGGAGCTGTTTTTT; CDR3: CASSLAGTGITGELFF
size: NA; V: TRBV5-6; J: TRBJ2-5; D: NA; DNA: TGTGCCAGCAGCTTCGGTCCTAGCCAAGAGACCCAGTACTTC; CDR3: CASSFGPSQETQYF
size: NA; V: TRBV18; J: TRBJ1-2; D: NA; DNA: TGTGCCAGCTCACCAACCGGGGAAGGGGATAGCTATGGCTACACCTTC; CDR3: CASSPTGEGDSYGYTF
size: many; V: TRBV9; J: TRBJ2-2; D: NA; DNA: TGTGCCAGCAGCGGAGGGGATACCGGGGAGCTGTTTTTT; CDR3: CASSGGDTGELFF
size: NA; V: TRBV29-1; J: TRBJ1-1; D: NA; DNA: TGCAGCGTTGAATGGTGGAGCCGAAACACTGAAGCTTTCTTT; CDR3: CSVEWWSRNTEAFF
size: NA; V: TRBV4-3; J: TRBJ2-1; D: TRBD2; DNA: TGCGCCAGCAGCCAAGGGTCGGGGGGACGTGAGCAGTTCTTC; CDR3: CASSQGSGGREQFF
size: NA; V: TRBV6-6; J: TRBJ2-2; D: NA; DNA: TGTGCCAGCAAGGGTGGAAACACCGGGGAGCTGTTTTTT; CDR3: CASKGGNTGELFF
size: NA; V: TRBV7-8; J: TRBJ2-7; D: NA; DNA: TGTGCCAGCAGAGTAGGCCGGGACAACTCCTACGAGCAGTACTTC; CDR3: CASRVGRDNSYEQYF
size: once; V: TRBV28; J: TRBJ2-3; D: TRBD1; DNA: TGTGCCAGCAGGGTAGGACAGGGGATAGATACGCAGTATTTT; CDR3: CASRVGQGIDTQYF
size: NA; V: TRBV5-1; J: TRBJ2-7; D: NA; DNA: TGCGCCAGCAGCTGGGGGCGGGCTGGCGGAACCTACGAGCAGTACTTC; CDR3: CASSWGRAGGTYEQYF
size: few; V: TRBV18; J: TRBJ1-1; D: TRBD1; DNA: TGTGCCAGCTCACCGATAGACAGGGCTGCTTTCTTT; CDR3: CASSPIDRAAFF
size: NA; V: TRBV6-1; J: TRBJ2-7; D: NA; DNA: TGTGCCAGCTCGGTGACAGTTTCATCCTACGAGCAGTACTTC; CDR3: CASSVTVSSYEQYF
size: NA; V: TRBV28; J: TRBJ2-7; D: TRBD1; DNA: TGTGCCAGCCACCCGGGACAGGGAACCTACGAGCAGTACTTC; CDR3: CASHPGQGTYEQYF
size: NA; V: TRBV18; J: TRBJ1-1; D: NA; DNA: TGTGCCAGCTCACCCGACAGGACCGCTGAAGCTTTCTTT; CDR3: CASSPDRTAEAFF
size: NA; V: TRBV5-1; J: TRBJ2-1; D: NA; DNA: TGCGCCAGCAGCTCCATAACAGCCTACAATGAGCAGTTCTTC; CDR3: CASSSITAYNEQFF
size: NA; V: TRBV11-2; J: TRBJ2-1; D: TRBD2; DNA: TGTGCCAGCAGCTTAGACCGGGGGGGCTACAATGAGCAGTTCTTC; CDR3: CASSLDRGGYNEQFF
size: NA; V: TRBV25-1; J: TRBJ1-2; D: TRBD1; DNA: TGTGCCAGCAGTGAATGGGTGTCTGAGGGGGCTGGTGGCTACACCTTC; CDR3: CASSEWVSEGAGGYTF
size: NA; V: TRBV2; J: TRBJ1-1; D: TRBD1; DNA: TGTGCCAGCAGTGTAGGGGGCCCTACGAACACTGAAGCTTTCTTT; CDR3: CASSVGGPTNTEAFF
size: once; V: TRBV28; J: TRBJ2-7; D: NA; DNA: TGTGCCAGCAGTTCTAGACTAGTCGAAAATTCCTACGAGCAGTACTTC; CDR3: CASSSRLVENSYEQYF
size: NA; V: TRBV2; J: TRBJ2-5; D: NA; DNA: TGTGCCAGCAGTGAATCGGTAGGGGGGGAGACCCAGTACTTC; CDR3: CASSESVGGETQYF
size: NA; V: TRBV7-2; J: TRBJ2-3; D: TRBD2; DNA: TGTGCCAGCAGCAGGACTAGCGGGAGGTATACAGATACGCAGTATTTT; CDR3: CASSRTSGRYTDTQYF
size: NA; V: TRBV9; J: TRBJ1-2; D: TRBD1; DNA: TGTGCCAGCAACCGGGACAGTACTAACTATGGCTACACCTTC; CDR3: CASNRDSTNYGYTF
size: NA; V: TRBV27; J: TRBJ2-3; D: TRBD2; DNA: TGTGCCAGCACCCTTATGGGGGGGACAGATACGCAGTATTTT; CDR3: CASTLMGGTDTQYF
size: NA; V: TRBV7-9; J: TRBJ2-5; D: TRBD1; DNA: TGTGCCAGCAGCGAAACGGGACAGGGGAAGCAAGAGACCCAGTACTTC; CDR3: CASSETGQGKQETQYF
size: NA; V: TRBV27; J: TRBJ1-1; D: NA; DNA: TGTGCCAGCAGCCTAGATTTCAGGGGGAACACTGAAGCTTTCTTT; CDR3: CASSLDFRGNTEAFF
size: NA; V: TRBV7-9; J: TRBJ2-7; D: NA; DNA: TGTGCCAGCAGCTCCCCCCTGCCCCGGCGGGAAAACGAGCAGTACTTC; CDR3: CASSSPLPRRENEQYF
size: NA; V: TRBV5-1; J: TRBJ2-2; D: NA; DNA: TGCGCCAGCAGCTCGTTTAGCAACACCGGGGAGCTGTTTTTT; CDR3: CASSSFSNTGELFF
size: few; V: TRBV19; J: TRBJ1-1; D: NA; DNA: TGTGCCAGTAGTATAGATTGGACGAACACTGAAGCTTTCTTT; CDR3: CASSIDWTNTEAFF
size: few; V: TRBV6-5; J: TRBJ1-1; D: NA; DNA: TGTGCCAGCAGGGACACGGGAGGCACTGAAGCTTTCTTT; CDR3: CASRDTGGTEAFF
size: NA; V: TRBV27; J: TRBJ2-3; D: TRBD2; DNA: TGTGCCAGCAGTCGGACTAGAACGGCTACAGATACGCAGTATTTT; CDR3: CASSRTRTATDTQYF
size: NA; V: TRBV6-5; J: TRBJ2-1; D: NA; DNA: TGTGCCAGCAGTTACCGGGGTGTGAGCTCCTACAATGAGCAGTTCTTC; CDR3: CASSYRGVSSYNEQFF
size: NA; V: TRBV28; J: TRBJ1-2; D: NA; DNA: TGTGCCAGCAGTTCGACTCGGAACTATGGCTACACCTTC; CDR3: CASSSTRNYGYTF
size: many; V: TRBV19; J: TRBJ2-6; D: NA; DNA: TGTGCCAGTAGTATTCGGACAGATGGGGCCAACGTCCTGACTTTC; CDR3: CASSIRTDGANVLTF
size: few; V: TRBV14; J: TRBJ2-1; D: NA; DNA: TGTGCCAGCAGCCAACGGGCGTATTTTGAGCAGTTCTTC; CDR3: CASSQRAYFEQFF
size: NA; V: TRBV6-5; J: TRBJ1-3; D: NA; DNA: TGTGCCAGCAGTAACTCCTACGACAGCTCTGGAAACACCATATATTTT; CDR3: CASSNSYDSSGNTIYF
size: NA; V: TRBV19; J: TRBJ2-3; D: TRBD2; DNA: TGTGCCAGTAGTAGGACTAGCGGGAGCAGCAATACGCAGTATTTT; CDR3: CASSRTSGSSNTQYF
size: NA; V: TRBV5-4; J: TRBJ2-3; D: TRBD2; DNA: TGTGCCAGCAGCTCGAGCGGGAGGCGGGGTTCAGATACGCAGTATTTT; CDR3: CASSSSGRRGSDTQYF
size: NA; V: TRBV18; J: TRBJ1-1; D: TRBD1; DNA: TGTGCCAGCTCCACCGGTGCAGGGGGGACAACTGAAGCTTTCTTT; CDR3: CASSTGAGGTTEAFF
size: NA; V: TRBV28; J: TRBJ1-3; D: NA; DNA: TGTGCCAGCACCCGGGGTAGTGCCGGAAACACCATATATTTT; CDR3: CASTRGSAGNTIYF
size: NA; V: TRBV5-1; J: TRBJ2-5; D: TRBD2; DNA: TGCGCCAGCAGCTCCACTAGCGGGAGCGGAGAGACCCAGTACTTC; CDR3: CASSSTSGSGETQYF
size: once; V: TRBV7-9; J: TRBJ2-7; D: TRBD1; DNA: TGTGCCAGCAGCGTAGGACAGGTCTCCTACGAGCAGTACTTC; CDR3: CASSVGQVSYEQYF
size: NA; V: TRBV27; J: TRBJ2-7; D: NA; DNA: TGTGCCAGCAGTTTTGGATCTGGGAGCTCCTACGAGCAGTACTTC; CDR3: CASSFGSGSSYEQYF
size: NA; V: TRBV11-3; J: TRBJ2-3; D: NA; DNA: TGTGCCAGCAGCCCCCAGGGTTCAGGGAGCACAGATACGCAGTATTTT; CDR3: CASSPQGSGSTDTQYF
size: NA; V: TRBV7-7; J: TRBJ2-5; D: NA; DNA: TGTGCCAGCAGCCTGGGTCTCCAGGAGACCCAGTACTTC; CDR3: CASSLGLQETQYF
size: NA; V: TRBV29-1; J: TRBJ2-7; D: TRBD1; DNA: TGCAGCGTTGGGGCAGGGGGCAGGACCTACGAGCAGTACTTC; CDR3: CSVGAGGRTYEQYF
size: few; V: TRBV27; J: TRBJ2-1; D: TRBD1; DNA: TGTGCCAGCAGTTTCCGGGACAGATCATCCTACAATGAGCAGTTCTTC; CDR3: CASSFRDRSSYNEQFF
size: NA; V: TRBV28; J: TRBJ2-1; D: TRBD2; DNA: TGTGCCAGCAGTTTATATGCGGGAGGGCCGAGGGTTGAGCAGTTCTTC; CDR3: CASSLYAGGPRVEQFF
size: NA; V: TRBV5-1; J: TRBJ2-5; D: TRBD2; DNA: TGCGCCAGCAGCTTGGAGGGTGATTTCACTAGCGGGAGTGAGGAGACCCAGTACTTC; CDR3: CASSLEGDFTSGSEETQYF